The present entry profiles one T cell receptor beta chain with its context. The entry originates in a study of blood T cell repertoires in COVID-19. Study-level background: Samples taken during acute and convalescent COVID-19 were collected in the United States, Italy and Spain. PBMCs, B-cell-depleted T cells, or T cells provided the cDNA or gDNA that made up the material.

CDR1 is SGHRS, CDR2 YFSETQ, per germline. This CDR3 spans 16 amino acids. V was clipped by 3 bases and J by 0 bases, with 13 bases between them. Authors' data handling: Reference gene primer amplification gave nucleated cell count estimates. Generated by immunoSEQ multiplex PCR, the TCRdb table keeps only in-frame clones and is missing some. From that table come the V and J calls and clone size; the DNA was used to work out D and trimming. The data hold 250,000 to 300,000 clones, with around 89% observed a single time. The sample consisted of peripheral blood. This receptor was taken from a middle-aged man with acute or convalescent COVID-19. The chain has TRBV5-1 and TRBJ1-3; D possibly corresponds to TRBD1 (6 bases). This CDR3 reads CASSSQGLSSGNTIYF. Here the CDR3 DNA reads TGCGCCAGCAGCTCACAGGGTCTCAGCTCTGGAAACACCATATATTTT.